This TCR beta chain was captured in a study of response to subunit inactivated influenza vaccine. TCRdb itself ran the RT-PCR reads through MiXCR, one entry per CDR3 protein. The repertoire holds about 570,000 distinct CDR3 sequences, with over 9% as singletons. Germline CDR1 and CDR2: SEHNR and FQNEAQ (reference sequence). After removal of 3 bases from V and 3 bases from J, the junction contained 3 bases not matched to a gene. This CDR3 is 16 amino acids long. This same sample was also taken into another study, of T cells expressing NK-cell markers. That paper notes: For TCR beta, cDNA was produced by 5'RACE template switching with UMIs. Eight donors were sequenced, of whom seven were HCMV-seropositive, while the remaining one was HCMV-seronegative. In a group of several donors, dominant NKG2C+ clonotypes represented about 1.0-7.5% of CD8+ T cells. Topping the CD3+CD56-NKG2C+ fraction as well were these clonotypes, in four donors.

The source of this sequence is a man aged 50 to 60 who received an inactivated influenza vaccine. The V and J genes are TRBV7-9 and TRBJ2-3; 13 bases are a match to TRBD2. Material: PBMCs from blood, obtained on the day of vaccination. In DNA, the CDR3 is TGTGCCAGCAGCTTGGGACTAGCGGGAAAGACAGATACGCAGTATTTT. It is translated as CASSLGLAGKTDTQYF. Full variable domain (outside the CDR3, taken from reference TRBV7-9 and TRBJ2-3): DTGVSQNPRHKITKRGQNVTFRCDPISEHNRLYWYRQTLGQGPEFLTYFQNEAQLEKSRLLSDRFSAERPKGSFSTLEIQRTEQGDSAMYLCASSLGLAGKTDTQYFGPGTRLTVL.